This T cell receptor (beta chain) was found in a study of human T cells and chemical hapten exposure. Overall study: Reading of the patch tests, which applied 0.01% DPC to the upper back, occurred at 6 days.

CDR3 length: 15 amino acids. V gave up 2 bases and J gave up 2 bases, with 13 bases separating them. Germline V CDR1 and CDR2: LGHNA, YNFKEQ. There are many counts of this clonotype. What the library attached to individual cDNA molecules were unique molecular identifiers. From the RACE reads, TCRdb called clonotypes with MiXCR, one entry per CDR3 protein. The profile shows under 450,000 distinct CDR3 sequences, 4.8% of them singletons. Time point defined: patch test 1, 2 weeks after DPC sensitization. Treatment: therapeutic diphenylcyclopropenone sensitization with weekly scalp DPC. The TCR comes from a woman aged 50 to 65 with alopecia areata. Some clones in this sample may be carry-over from other donors' samples. The source material was whole blood, sampled in connection with sensitization to the hapten diphenylcyclopropenone (DPC). This rearrangement joins TRBV4-2 to TRBJ2-7, with D tentatively TRBD2 (6 bases). The CDR3 region has the DNA TGTGCCAGCAGCCAATTCTCAGGAGGGACCTACGAGCAGTACTTC. Residues: CASSQFSGGTYEQYF.